Shown below are 32 T cell receptor beta chains from a single sample sequenced in a study of blood T cell repertoires in COVID-19 (dated by TCRdb to about 2020). Library generation was performed with the immunoSEQ multiplex PCR assay. TCRdb re-hosts the immuneACCESS table, in-frame sequences only. Its copies lack some clones; in the studies checked, an unresolved V gene accounts for under half of them, and the cause for the rest is not known. The sample profile shows some 370,000 clones; 90% of them were found once. Clones ranked in the top ten supply about 6.5% of the sample. Sequencing used peripheral blood. The source of these receptors is a man aged 18 to 30 with active or convalescent COVID-19.

The chain's CDR3 is CASRAGYTEAFF. The CDR3 DNA reads TGTGCCAGCAGGGCAGGGTACACTGAAGCTTTCTTT. V usage is TRBV12-3 or TRBV12-4 and J usage is TRBJ1-1; D is perhaps TRBD1 (5 bases). V lost 6 bases and J 3 bases, leaving 8 bases between the germline ends. This CDR3 has 12 residues.

The chain employs TRBV10-3 and TRBJ1-5, with 9 bases matching TRBD1. With 4 bases clipped from V and 7 bases from J, the junction kept 5 bases outside the gene matches. The CDR3 contains 14 residues. Germline-derived CDR1 and CDR2 are ENHRY and SYGVKD. CDR3 nucleotides: TGTGCCATCAGTGTGACAGGGGGAGGGCAGCCCCAGCATTTT. Translated: CAISVTGGGQPQHF.

The chain recombines TRBV27 with TRBJ1-5, with 8 bases aligning to TRBD1. In germline, CDR1 is MNHEY, CDR2 SMNVEV (reference sequence). The CDR3 is 15 amino acids. Trimming cost V 4 bases and J 2 bases; bases outside gene matches: 4. The CDR3: CASSSDRGGNQPQHF. In nucleotides, the CDR3 is TGTGCCAGCAGTTCAGACAGGGGAGGCAATCAGCCCCAGCATTTT.

CDR3 DNA: TGTGCCACCGGAGGGACAGGGGGTCGGATTTCACCCCTCCACTTT. It encodes CATGGTGGRISPLHF. The chain couples TRBV24-1 to TRBJ1-6; 11 bases are shared with TRBD1. Germline CDR1 KGHDR, CDR2 SFDVKD. The CDR3 contains 15 residues. The J segment lost 9 bases and the V segment lost 9 bases, leaving 9 bases of the junction unmatched.

This chain joins TRBV19 and TRBJ2-1; 10 bases line up with TRBD2. Trimming removed 4 bases from V and 1 base from J; junction bases left unmatched: 7. Per germline, CDR1 LNHDA and CDR2 SQIVND (reference sequence). The CDR3 covers 17 residues. CDR3 loop: CASSTGLAEGSYNEQFF. The CDR3 DNA follows: TGTGCCAGTAGTACCGGACTAGCGGAGGGTTCCTACAATGAGCAGTTCTTC. Together with reference TRBV19 and TRBJ2-1, the CDR3 gives the full variable domain: DGGITQSPKYLFRKEGQNVTLSCEQNLNHDAMYWYRQDPGQGLRLIYYSQIVNDFQKGDIAEGYSVSREKKESFPLTVTSAQKNPTAFYLCASSTGLAEGSYNEQFFGPGTRLTVL.

The V call is TRBV5-6, the J call TRBJ1-1; 7 positions agree with TRBD1. Trimming took 4 bases from V and 1 from J; bases not matched to a gene: 4. CDR3 size: 14 residues. Germline V gene lookup returns CDR1 SGHDT and CDR2 YYEEEE. CDR3 in DNA: TGTGCCAGCAGCCCAGGGGGTAGGAACACTGAAGCTTTCTTT. Translated, it gives CASSPGGRNTEAFF.

The genes are TRBV28 and TRBJ2-1, with D perhaps matching TRBD1 (6 bases). Per germline, CDR1 MDHEN and CDR2 SYDVKM. The CDR3 is 15 residues long. Between the trimmed V and J ends, which lost 6 bases and 6 bases, there was a span of 18 bases. CDR3 nucleotides: TGTGCCAGCAGCCAGGGGATCCCCTATAGCAATGAGCAGTTCTTC. This sequence encodes CASSQGIPYSNEQFF.

The J gene is TRBJ1-5, the V gene TRBV27; a possible D gene is TRBD1 (6 bases). The germline V gene has CDR1 MNHEY and CDR2 SMNVEV (reference sequence). The length of the CDR3 is 14 residues. With 5 bases removed from V and 0 bases from J, the gap between germline ends came to 8 bases. CDR3 nucleotides: TGTGCCAGCAGTGGGACAACTAGCAATCAGCCCCAGCATTTT. Its translation: CASSGTTSNQPQHF.

The gene calls are TRBV19 and TRBJ2-1, with 7 bases fitting TRBD1. CDR1 is LNHDA and CDR2 is SQIVND in the germline V gene (reference sequence). The CDR3 is 12 amino acids. V was pared by 8 bases and J by 8 bases, with 6 bases of the junction left unmatched. CDR3 bases: TGTGCCAGTTCGTTAGGGGGCGATGAGCAGTTCTTC. It specifies CASSLGGDEQFF.

The V and J genes are TRBV9 and TRBJ1-3, with TRBD1 as a possible D gene (5 bases). Trimming pared 2 bases from V and 0 bases from J, leaving 15 bases between. CDR1 and CDR2 (germline): SGDLS, YYNGEE. This CDR3 spans 17 amino acids. CDR3 sequence: CASSVYDSPSSGNTIYF. The CDR3 bases are TGTGCCAGCAGCGTTTATGACAGCCCCTCCTCTGGAAACACCATATATTTT.

This chain connects TRBV7-3 to TRBJ2-1; 9 bases are shared with TRBD2. CDR3 size: 17 residues. The J segment lost 2 bases and the V segment lost 0 bases, leaving 5 bases of the junction unmatched. Looked up from germline, CDR1 is SGHTA and CDR2 is FQGTGA. The CDR3 nucleotides read TGTGCCAGCAGCTTAACGTTAAGCGGGGGGACCTACAATGAGCAGTTCTTC. It specifies CASSLTLSGGTYNEQFF. The whole variable domain, filled in from reference TRBV7-3 and TRBJ2-1, reads GAGVSQTPSNKVTEKGKYVELRCDPISGHTALYWYRQSLGQGPEFLIYFQGTGAADDSGLPNDRFFAVRPEGSVSTLKIQRTERGDSAVYLCASSLTLSGGTYNEQFFGPGTRLTVL.

The chain employs TRBV7-8 and TRBJ2-2; the D gene is possibly TRBD1 (6 bases). CDR1 SGHVS and CDR2 FQNEAQ come from the germline V gene. Trimming cost V 3 bases and J 4 bases, with 12 bases left between them. The CDR3 runs 15 residues. The CDR3 is CASSFGQGFTGELFF. CDR3 bases: TGTGCCAGCAGCTTCGGGCAGGGGTTCACCGGGGAGCTGTTTTTT.

About this clone itself: Other DNA sequences in the same sample also yield this CDR3. CDR3 residues: CASSLSDQPQHF. The CDR3 nucleotides read TGTGCCAGCAGTTTGTCCGATCAGCCCCAGCATTTT. J is TRBJ1-5 and V is TRBV28; D uncertain. This CDR3 is built from 12 residues. Germline lookup yields CDR1 MDHEN and CDR2 SYDVKM. V was clipped by 3 bases and J by 5 bases, with 5 bases between them.

V is TRBV6-5 and J is TRBJ2-3; 10 nucleotides line up with TRBD2. Germline V gives CDR1 MNHEY, CDR2 SVGAGI. The ends lost 7 bases at V and 14 bases at J; junction bases unmatched: 6. The CDR3 contains 11 residues. The CDR3 loop reads CASTSGGAMYF. CDR3 DNA: TGTGCCAGCACCAGCGGGGGGGCGATGTATTTT.

This chain connects TRBV20-1 to TRBJ2-7; D not certain. In germline, CDR1 is DFQATT, CDR2 SNEGSKA (reference sequence). Trimming pared 3 bases from V and 0 bases from J, leaving 9 bases between. The CDR3 sequence is 13 residues long. For the CDR3, the DNA is TGCAGTGCTAGTTTTGCGAACTCCTACGAGCAGTACTTC. The encoded protein is CSASFANSYEQYF.

The chain recombines TRBV10-3 with TRBJ1-1; 7 bases fit TRBD1. This CDR3 spans 14 amino acids. The germline CDR1 and CDR2 sequences are ENHRY and SYGVKD. With V trimmed by 4 bases and J by 4 bases, 6 bases remained unmatched. For the CDR3, the DNA is TGTGCCATCAGTGGGAAGACAGGGAGCACTGAAGCTTTCTTT. Its protein is CAISGKTGSTEAFF.

This chain links TRBV3-1 (or the pseudogene TRBV3-2) with TRBJ2-7, with 16 bases aligning to TRBD2. CDR1 LGHDT and CDR2 YNNKEL come from the germline V gene (reference sequence). The V gene end was trimmed by 6 bases and the J gene end by 2 bases; junction bases not matched to a gene: 10. The CDR3 totals 18 residues. The CDR3 nucleotides read TGTGCCAGCAGTCAGTGGGGACTAGCGGGAGGGGGGGCCTACGAGCAGTACTTC. It encodes CASSQWGLAGGGAYEQYF.

J is TRBJ2-3 and V is TRBV4-2; D unresolved. This CDR3 comprises 14 residues. The germline CDR1 and CDR2 sequences are LGHNA and YNFKEQ. The V end was cut by 1 base, the J end by 2 bases, with 7 bases between. CDR3 sequence: CASSQGGITDTQYF. DNA for the CDR3: TGTGCCAGCAGCCAAGGCGGTATCACAGATACGCAGTATTTT.

The V gene is TRBV6-6, the J gene TRBJ2-4; 9 bases are shared with TRBD1. The junction had 9 bases not matched to a gene; V was cut back by 6 bases and J by 6 bases. In germline, CDR1 is MNHNY, CDR2 SVGAGI (reference sequence). The CDR3 has 15 amino acids. The CDR3 loop reads CASRYRDRVGNIQYF. The CDR3 DNA reads as TGTGCCAGCAGATACCGGGACAGGGTCGGAAACATTCAGTACTTC.

This clone showed up just a few times. The J gene is TRBJ2-3, the V gene TRBV6-4, with a tentative D call TRBD2 (6 bases). This CDR3 is 14 amino acids long. Trimming stripped 8 bases from V and 3 bases from J, with 15 bases between. Germline-derived CDR1 and CDR2 are MRHNA and SNTAGT. CDR3 in DNA: TGTGCCAGCTCTCTGGGGGGATCGACAGATACGCAGTATTTT. It is translated as CASSLGGSTDTQYF.

The chain joins TRBV7-2 to TRBJ1-1; a weak D match, TRBD1 (5 bases). In germline, CDR1 is SGHTA, CDR2 FQGNSA. The CDR3 totals 13 residues. V was clipped by 4 bases and J by 5 bases, with 11 bases between them. In nucleotides, the CDR3 is TGTGCCAGCAGCTCCCGGGAGGGGACTGAAGCTTTCTTT. Translation gives CASSSREGTEAFF.

The rearrangement uses TRBV2 and TRBJ2-1; TRBD2 agrees at 8 bases. V lost 4 bases to trimming and J lost 3 bases; unmatched junction nucleotides: 5. CDR3 size: 15 residues. From germline, CDR1 is SNHLY and CDR2 FYNNEI. CDR3 bases: TGTGCCAGCAGTGGGATAGCGGGGTACTACAATGAGCAGTTCTTC. It translates to CASSGIAGYYNEQFF.

This rearrangement joins TRBV28 to TRBJ2-1; TRBD2 aligns across 7 bases. Losses at the gene ends were 5 bases for V and 4 bases for J; bases not matched to a gene: 5. This CDR3 comprises 14 residues. Germline V gives CDR1 MDHEN, CDR2 SYDVKM. DNA for the CDR3: TGTGCCAGCAGTGCCTTAGCGGGTTACAATGAGCAGTTCTTC. Residues: CASSALAGYNEQFF.

The chain carries TRBV6-2 or TRBV6-3 and TRBJ1-2, with D maybe TRBD1 (6 bases). From germline, CDR1 is MNHEY and CDR2 SVGEGT. The CDR3 is 13 residues long. V shed 5 bases and J shed 8 bases, with 15 bases lying between them. The CDR3 DNA reads TGTGCCAGCAGTCGGGACACCACTGCCGGCTACACCTTC. This encodes CASSRDTTAGYTF.

The chain couples TRBV6-5 to TRBJ1-5, with unresolved D. This CDR3 contains 15 residues. From germline, CDR1 is MNHEY and CDR2 SVGAGI. V lost 6 bases to trimming and J lost 5 bases, with 17 bases between them. The chain's CDR3 is CASRAEGWPDQPQHF. The CDR3 DNA reads as TGTGCCAGCAGGGCTGAGGGCTGGCCCGATCAGCCCCAGCATTTT.

The chain is built from TRBV27 and TRBJ1-1, with D hard to call. Trimming took off 1 base at V and 4 bases at J, with 10 bases between the two ends. This CDR3 spans 14 amino acids. Per the germline V gene, CDR1 is MNHEY and CDR2 is SMNVEV (reference sequence). CDR3 region: CASSLFSVPTEAFF. The CDR3 DNA is TGTGCCAGCAGTTTATTCTCCGTTCCCACTGAAGCTTTCTTT.

This chain connects TRBV3-1 (or the pseudogene TRBV3-2) to TRBJ1-3, with a possible D match to TRBD1 (6 bases). The CDR3 is 18 amino acids. Per germline, CDR1 LGHDT and CDR2 YNNKEL (reference sequence). Trimming left V 4 bases short and J 3 bases short, with 22 bases between. The CDR3 sequence is CASSRSQFTGSYGNTIYF. CDR3 sequence (DNA): TGTGCCAGCAGCCGCTCCCAATTTACAGGGAGTTATGGAAACACCATATATTTT.

V usage is TRBV3-1 (or the pseudogene TRBV3-2) and J usage is TRBJ2-5, with 10 bases matching TRBD2. The CDR3 spans 15 residues. CDR1 is LGHDT, CDR2 YNNKEL, per germline (reference sequence). Germline trimming cut 4 bases from V and 3 bases from J; bases unmatched to any gene: 5. This chain's CDR3 is CASSPGLAEEETQYF. DNA of the CDR3: TGTGCCAGCAGCCCAGGACTAGCGGAGGAAGAGACCCAGTACTTC.

This chain links TRBV10-3 with TRBJ1-5, with TRBD1 as a possible D gene (5 bases). The V gene lost 2 bases and the J gene lost 4 bases, with 18 bases spanning the gap. The germline gives CDR1 ENHRY, CDR2 SYGVKD. This CDR3 region has 17 residues. The CDR3 region is CAISEPAGGSYNQPQHF. CDR3 sequence (DNA): TGTGCCATCAGTGAGCCTGCGGGGGGGTCCTATAATCAGCCCCAGCATTTT.

The chain links TRBV7-3 to TRBJ1-1, with D tentatively TRBD1 (5 bases). Trimming took 1 base from V and 4 from J, leaving 10 bases between them. The CDR3 has 14 residues. Germline CDR1 and CDR2: SGHTA and FQGTGA. The CDR3: CASSLSSGGTEAFF. CDR3 coding DNA: TGTGCCAGCAGCTTAAGTTCGGGGGGCACTGAAGCTTTCTTT. Full variable domain (rest looked up from reference TRBV7-3 and TRBJ1-1): GAGVSQTPSNKVTEKGKYVELRCDPISGHTALYWYRQSLGQGPEFLIYFQGTGAADDSGLPNDRFFAVRPEGSVSTLKIQRTERGDSAVYLCASSLSSGGTEAFFGQGTRLTVV.

The rearrangement links TRBV7-3 to TRBJ2-7; D is perhaps TRBD2 (6 bases). V lost 4 bases, J lost 6 bases, and 13 bases lay in between. The length of the CDR3 is 13 residues. The germline V gene encodes CDR1 SGHTA and CDR2 FQGTGA. The CDR3 region is CASSSRTKSEQYF. For the CDR3, the DNA is TGTGCCAGCAGCTCCCGGACTAAAAGCGAGCAGTACTTC.

The CDR3 DNA is TGTGCCAGTAGTGTCACCGGGACTAGCCTCAATGAGCAGTTCTTC. Translation: CASSVTGTSLNEQFF. The chain is built from TRBV19 and TRBJ2-1; TRBD2 agrees at 9 bases. With 5 bases clipped from V and 6 bases from J, the junction kept 8 bases outside the gene matches. The V gene's germline CDR1 is LNHDA and CDR2 SQIVND (reference sequence). The CDR3 has 15 amino acids.